This T cell receptor (beta chain) was sequenced for a study of naive and memory T cell subsets. Whole-study findings and limits: The RNA method is potentially sensitive to activation and differentiation changes.

The SP2 primer and nested alpha and beta constant region primers amplified ligated cDNA in four rounds. Reverse transcription of blood and skin TCR RNA was primed at alpha and beta constant regions. One entry per CDR3 protein, called by TCRdb with MiXCR from the UMI-ligation and nested PCR reads. The data contain 20,000 to 25,000 distinct CDR3 sequences, approximately 6.5% of them seen just once; the ten biggest clones take up under 7.5%. Treatment described: skin biopsy from PPD injection site in Mantoux-positive individual. An oligonucleotide containing a UMI was ligated to the 3' end of TCR cDNA. Skin biopsies came from PPD injection sites in Mantoux-positive individuals. Cells were not sorted; total RNA input targeted roughly 1 to 1000 ng. Germline V gives CDR1 SEHNR, CDR2 FQNEAQ (reference sequence). The CDR3 runs to 13 residues. V was cut by 4 bases and J by 2 bases, with 8 bases left in between.

This clonotype has just a few counts. Antigen: not known. The sequences come from skin, collected from a tuberculin skin test site. This sequence was found in an adult in good health. This chain connects TRBV7-9 to TRBJ1-2; D call uncertain. CDR3 sequence: CASSSTENYGYTF. CDR3 bases: TGTGCCAGCAGCTCCACAGAAAACTATGGCTACACCTTC. Combining the CDR3 with reference TRBV7-9 and TRBJ1-2 gives the whole variable domain DTGVSQNPRHKITKRGQNVTFRCDPISEHNRLYWYRQTLGQGPEFLTYFQNEAQLEKSRLLSDRFSAERPKGSFSTLEIQRTEQGDSAMYLCASSSTENYGYTFGSGTRLTVV.